Listed below are T cell receptor beta chains from one sample, sequenced in a study of shared clonotypes between healthy human individuals. TCRdb keeps only in-frame clones here, not all; method: immunoSEQ multiplex PCR. The sample has around 2.1 million clones, almost 96% seen once. The specimen sequenced was naive CD4+ T cells sorted from blood. The receptors originated from a man younger than 35 in good health. Each CDR3 is given with its conserved first and last residue. The D gene is left open where the match is weak. Rows may omit the clone size; those that give it use once, few, many or a size class.

clone size	D gene	V gene	J gene	CDR3 protein	CDR3 DNA
.	.	TRBV7-9	TRBJ1-6	CASSLVGKGGYNSPLHF	TGTGCCAGCAGCTTAGTTGGAAAGGGCGGCTATAATTCACCCCTCCACTTT
.	.	TRBV5-1	TRBJ1-2	CASSDENDKGSGGYTF	TGCGCCAGCAGCGATGAAAATGACAAGGGCTCCGGGGGCTACACCTTC
once	TRBD2	TRBV7-2	TRBJ2-5	CASSLAGLAKETQYF	TGTGCCAGCAGCTTAGCGGGACTAGCTAAAGAGACCCAGTACTTC
.	.	TRBV9	TRBJ1-2	CASSAGAPGAGYTF	TGTGCCAGCAGCGCTGGCGCCCCCGGGGCTGGCTACACCTTC
.	TRBD1	TRBV7-2	TRBJ2-7	CASPYTTGAYEQYF	TGTGCCAGCCCCTACACCACAGGGGCGTACGAGCAGTACTTC
.	TRBD1	TRBV29-1	TRBJ1-3	CSVEDRGTGFGNTIYF	TGCAGCGTTGAAGATCGGGGGACAGGGTTTGGAAACACCATATATTTT
once	.	TRBV5-1	TRBJ2-1	CASSLLEGLARNEQFF	TGCGCCAGCAGCTTGTTAGAGGGCCTAGCAAGGAATGAGCAGTTCTTC
.	.	TRBV6-5	TRBJ1-6	CASSLQETIYNSPLHF	TGTGCCAGCAGTTTACAGGAGACAATCTATAATTCACCCCTCCACTTT
.	.	TRBV11-2	TRBJ1-2	CASSHRANGYTF	TGTGCCAGCAGTCATCGAGCAAATGGCTACACCTTC
.	.	TRBV2	TRBJ2-5	CASSGLARETQYF	TGTGCCAGCAGTGGTCTAGCTCGGGAGACCCAGTACTTC
.	.	TRBV11-2	TRBJ1-5	CASSLSLGQPQHF	TGTGCCAGCAGCTTAAGTTTGGGGCAGCCCCAGCATTTT